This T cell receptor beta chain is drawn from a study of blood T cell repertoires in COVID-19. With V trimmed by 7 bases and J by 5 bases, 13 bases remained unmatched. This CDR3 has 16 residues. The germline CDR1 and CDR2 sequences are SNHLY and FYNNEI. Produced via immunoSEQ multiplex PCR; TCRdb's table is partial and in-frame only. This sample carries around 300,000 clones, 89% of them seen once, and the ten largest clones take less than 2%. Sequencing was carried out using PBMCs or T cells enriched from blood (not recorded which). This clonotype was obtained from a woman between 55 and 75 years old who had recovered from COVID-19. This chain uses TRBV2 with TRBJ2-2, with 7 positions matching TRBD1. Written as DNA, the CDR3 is TGTGCCAGCACCTTCGGGGAAGGGGGCAGTACCGGGGAGCTGTTTTTT. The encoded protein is CASTFGEGGSTGELFF.